This entry concerns a single T cell receptor beta chain. There is no known antigen for this receptor. The input lacks base qualities; no much larger clone sits a single base away. The sample's time point, from its label and the paper: 100 days after allo-HCT. Recipient blood was collected about 28 days before transplant and at days 30, 100 and 180 after transplant. Nuclei Lysis Solution was used to extract genomic DNA from fresh or cryopreserved unfractionated peripheral blood mononuclear cells. The source of the sample is a study of T cell clonotyping in hematopoietic cell transplantation (dated by TCRdb to the early 2020s). Turning to the overall study: The study collected more than 120 blood samples from some 35 consecutive transplant recipients and their related donors. Recruitment of patients ran from 2015 to early 2017, and follow-up continued until September 2020 or until death.

The germline V gene specifies MNHNS as CDR1 and SASEGT as CDR2. Trimming removed 6 bases from V and 4 bases from J, leaving 18 bases between the germline ends. The CDR3, cysteine through phenylalanine, is 15 amino acids long. Only the CDR3 portion is preserved as DNA: 45 bases, with reading frame beginning at the first base. With the immunoSEQ assay, which is a bias-controlled multiplex PCR relying on V- and J-specific primers, TCR beta CDR3 regions were amplified from genomic DNA. In a second PCR step, the CDR3 amplicons were tagged with a proprietary barcode plus Illumina adapter sequences. CDR3 libraries were sequenced on an Illumina MiSeq instrument. As for how the authors treated the data: Export and quality control were done with immunoSEQ Analyzer 3.0, while downstream analyses used R Bioconductor and Immunarch. Only productive rearrangements in the normalized downsampled data set went into calculating the repertoire metrics. Clonotypes larger than 5 templates in the normalized cohort were defined as pathologically expanded. Repertoire diversity was measured with the Inverse Simpson Index. The non-normalized data set was used for CMV-specificity analyses so that all clonotypes could be captured. In its TCRdb copy, this immuneACCESS table keeps in-frame sequences only and misses some clones. Where compared with another copy, unresolved V genes explain less than half of these, and the others have no known cause. That table supplies the V and J calls and clone size; D and trimming were determined from the DNA. The sample contains about 29,000 clones, about 90% of them found a single time. Jointly, the top ten make up roughly a tenth of the sample.

Paper-wide results and their limitations: Recipient TCR diversity fell after transplant, with pathologically expanded clonotypes rising progressively from day 30 to day 180. Just a small fraction of recipient repertoires overlapped with donor repertoires, and more than 97% appeared de novo at the given depth. Broader posttransplant TCR repertoire diversity was predicted by donor and pretransplant recipient Inverse Simpson Index values. The sample size was limited, and because cells were not sorted, the contributions of CD4 and CD8 repertoires could not be separated.

The source material was PBMCs, sampled 100 days after allogeneic stem cell transplant. This receptor was identified in a female patient in her fifties or sixties who had an allogeneic stem cell transplant from a related donor, so the T cells may come from the graft donor. Some clones in this sample may be carry-over from other donors' samples. The chain uses TRBV6-1 and TRBJ1-2; the D gene cannot be named for sure. The CDR3 protein: CASRASSIGSYGYTF. The DNA sequence is as follows: TGTGCCAGCAGGGCCTCTAGTATTGGGTCCTATGGCTACACCTTC.